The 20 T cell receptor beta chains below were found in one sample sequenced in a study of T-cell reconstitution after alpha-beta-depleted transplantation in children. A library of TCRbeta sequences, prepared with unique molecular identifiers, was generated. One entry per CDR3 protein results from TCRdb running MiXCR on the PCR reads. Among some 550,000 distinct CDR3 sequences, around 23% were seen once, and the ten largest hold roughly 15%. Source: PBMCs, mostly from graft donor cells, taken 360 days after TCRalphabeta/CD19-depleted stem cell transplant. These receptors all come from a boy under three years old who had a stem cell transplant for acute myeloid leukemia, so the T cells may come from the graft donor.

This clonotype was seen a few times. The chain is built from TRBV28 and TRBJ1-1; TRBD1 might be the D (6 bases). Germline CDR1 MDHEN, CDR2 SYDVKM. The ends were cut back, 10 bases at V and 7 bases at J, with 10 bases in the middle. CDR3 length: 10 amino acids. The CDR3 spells CATTDSEAFF. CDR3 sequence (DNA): TGTGCCACCACGGACAGTGAAGCTTTCTTT.

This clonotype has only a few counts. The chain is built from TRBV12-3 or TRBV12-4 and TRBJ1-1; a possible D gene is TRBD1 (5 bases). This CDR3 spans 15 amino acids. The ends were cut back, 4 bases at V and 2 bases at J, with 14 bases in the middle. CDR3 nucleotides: TGTGCCAGCAGTTCCCCCATCGGGGGTAACACTGAAGCTTTCTTT. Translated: CASSSPIGGNTEAFF.

For the CDR3, the DNA is TGCAGTGCTAGTTTTGAAAACTATGGCTACACCTTC. Its translation: CSASFENYGYTF. This chain uses TRBV20-1 with TRBJ1-2; no reliable D call. Trimming took off 3 bases at V and 2 bases at J, with 7 bases between the two ends. The CDR3 length is 12 residues. Germline assignment: CDR1 DFQATT and CDR2 SNEGSKA (reference sequence).

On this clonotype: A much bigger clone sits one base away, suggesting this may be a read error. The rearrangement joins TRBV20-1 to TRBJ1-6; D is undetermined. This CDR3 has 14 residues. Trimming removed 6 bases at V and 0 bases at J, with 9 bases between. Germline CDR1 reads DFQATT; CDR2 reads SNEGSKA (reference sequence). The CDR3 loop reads CSAPESSYNSPLHF. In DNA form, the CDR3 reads TGCAGTGCCCCCGAGAGCTCCTATAATTCACCCCTCCACTTT.

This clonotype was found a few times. CDR3 protein: CASTSRWVEAFF. Written as DNA, the CDR3 is TGTGCCAGCACCTCCCGATGGGTTGAAGCTTTCTTT. The chain couples TRBV7-2 to TRBJ1-1; no clear D. Between the trimmed V and J ends, which lost 7 bases and 7 bases, there was a span of 13 bases. This CDR3 comprises 12 residues. The germline V gene encodes CDR1 SGHTA and CDR2 FQGNSA. Together with reference TRBV7-2 and TRBJ1-1, the CDR3 gives the full variable domain: GAGVSQSPSNKVTEKGKDVELRCDPISGHTALYWYRQSLGQGLEFLIYFQGNSAPDKSGLPSDRFSAERTGGSVSTLTIQRTQQEDSAVYLCASTSRWVEAFFGQGTRLTVV.

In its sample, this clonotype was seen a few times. The CDR3 loop is CASTPGQVNSPLHF. CDR3 bases: TGTGCCAGCACCCCGGGACAGGTTAATTCACCCCTCCACTTT. The chain combines TRBV9 with TRBJ1-6, with TRBD1 identical over 8 bases. V trimming: 6 bases; J trimming: 6 bases; junction bases outside the gene matches: 5. CDR3 size: 14 residues. Per the germline V gene, CDR1 is SGDLS and CDR2 is YYNGEE.

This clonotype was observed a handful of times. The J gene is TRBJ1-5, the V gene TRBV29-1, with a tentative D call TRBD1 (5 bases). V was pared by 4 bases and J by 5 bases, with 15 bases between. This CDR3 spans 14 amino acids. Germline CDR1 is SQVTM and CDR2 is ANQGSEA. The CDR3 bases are TGCAGCGTTGGGCAGGGAGACATGGATCAGCCCCAGCATTTT. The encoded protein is CSVGQGDMDQPQHF. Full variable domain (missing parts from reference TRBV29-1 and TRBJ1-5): SAVISQKPSRDICQRGTSLTIQCQVDSQVTMMFWYRQQPGQSLTLIATANQGSEATYESGFVIDKFPISRPNLTFSTLTVSNMSPEDSSIYLCSVGQGDMDQPQHFGDGTRLSIL.

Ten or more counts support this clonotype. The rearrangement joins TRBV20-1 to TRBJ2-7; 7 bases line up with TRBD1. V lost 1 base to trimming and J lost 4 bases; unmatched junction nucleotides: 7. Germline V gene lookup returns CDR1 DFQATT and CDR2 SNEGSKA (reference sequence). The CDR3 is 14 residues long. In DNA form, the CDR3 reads TGCAGTGCTAGAGCAGTTACAGGGGAGTACGAGCAGTACTTC. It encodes CSARAVTGEYEQYF.

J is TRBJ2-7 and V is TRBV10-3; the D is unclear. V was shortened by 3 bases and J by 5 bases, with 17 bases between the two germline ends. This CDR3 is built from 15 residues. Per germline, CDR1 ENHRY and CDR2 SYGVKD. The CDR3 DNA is TGTGCCATCAGTGACCCCGGGCTGATACATAACGAGCAGTACGTC. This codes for CAISDPGLIHNEQYV.

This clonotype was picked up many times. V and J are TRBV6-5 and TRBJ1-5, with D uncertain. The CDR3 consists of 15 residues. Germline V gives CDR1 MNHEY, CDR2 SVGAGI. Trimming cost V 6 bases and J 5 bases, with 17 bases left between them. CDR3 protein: CASSPLPFTHQPQHF. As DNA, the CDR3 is TGTGCCAGCAGCCCCCTTCCCTTTACCCATCAGCCCCAGCATTTT.

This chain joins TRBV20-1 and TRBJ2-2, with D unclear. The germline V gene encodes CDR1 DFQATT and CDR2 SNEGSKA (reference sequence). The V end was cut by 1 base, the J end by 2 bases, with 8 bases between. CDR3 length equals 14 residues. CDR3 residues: CSARGDINTGELFF. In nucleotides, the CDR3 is TGCAGTGCTAGAGGAGATATTAACACCGGGGAGCTGTTTTTT.

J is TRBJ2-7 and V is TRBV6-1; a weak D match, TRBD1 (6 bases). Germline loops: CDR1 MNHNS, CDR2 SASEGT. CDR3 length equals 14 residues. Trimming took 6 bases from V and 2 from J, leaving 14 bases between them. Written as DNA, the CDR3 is TGTGCCAGCAGAGGGACACTACCCCCCTACGAGCAGTACTTC. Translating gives CASRGTLPPYEQYF.

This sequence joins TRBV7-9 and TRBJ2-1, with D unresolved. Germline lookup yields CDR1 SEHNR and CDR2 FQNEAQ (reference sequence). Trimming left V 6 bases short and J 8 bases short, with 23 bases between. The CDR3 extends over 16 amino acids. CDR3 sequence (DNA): TGTGCCAGCAGTCTTGCCAACCAGGTGGTCTCGGATGAGCAGTTCTTC. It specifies CASSLANQVVSDEQFF.

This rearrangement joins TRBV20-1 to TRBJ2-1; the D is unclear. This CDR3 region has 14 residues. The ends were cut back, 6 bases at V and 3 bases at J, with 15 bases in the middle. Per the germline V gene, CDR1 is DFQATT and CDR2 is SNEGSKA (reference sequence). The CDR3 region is CSALPLYYYNEQFF. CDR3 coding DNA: TGCAGTGCCCTACCCTTATACTACTACAATGAGCAGTTCTTC.

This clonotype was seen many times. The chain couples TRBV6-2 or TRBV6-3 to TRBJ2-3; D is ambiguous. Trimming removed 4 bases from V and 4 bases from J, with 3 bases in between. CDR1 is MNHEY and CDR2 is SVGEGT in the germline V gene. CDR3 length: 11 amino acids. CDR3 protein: CASSWADTQYF. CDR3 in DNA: TGTGCCAGCAGTTGGGCAGATACGCAGTATTTT.

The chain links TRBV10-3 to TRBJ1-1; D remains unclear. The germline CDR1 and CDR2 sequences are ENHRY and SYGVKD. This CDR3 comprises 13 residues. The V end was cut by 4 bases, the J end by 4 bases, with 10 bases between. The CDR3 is CAISGTSATEAFF. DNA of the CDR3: TGTGCCATCAGTGGGACGTCTGCCACTGAAGCTTTCTTT.

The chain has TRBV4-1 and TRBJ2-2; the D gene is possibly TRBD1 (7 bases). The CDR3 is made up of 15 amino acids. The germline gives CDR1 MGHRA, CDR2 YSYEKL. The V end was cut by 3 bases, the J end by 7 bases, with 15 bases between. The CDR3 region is CASSQVDRRDGELFF. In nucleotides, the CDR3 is TGCGCCAGCAGCCAGGTGGACAGGAGGGACGGGGAGCTGTTTTTT.

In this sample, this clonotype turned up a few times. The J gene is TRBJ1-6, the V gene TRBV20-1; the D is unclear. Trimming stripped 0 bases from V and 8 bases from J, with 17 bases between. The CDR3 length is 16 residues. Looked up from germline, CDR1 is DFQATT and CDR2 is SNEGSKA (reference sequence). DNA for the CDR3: TGCAGTGCTAGAGATCGAGGTTTAGTAGGGTATTCACCCCTCCACTTT. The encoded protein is CSARDRGLVGYSPLHF.

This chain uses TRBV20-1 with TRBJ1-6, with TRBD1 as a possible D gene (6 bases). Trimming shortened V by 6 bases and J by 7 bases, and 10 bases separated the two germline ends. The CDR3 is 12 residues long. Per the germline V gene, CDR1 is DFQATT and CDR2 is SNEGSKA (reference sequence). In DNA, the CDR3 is TGCAGTGCACGAACAGGGAATTCACCCCTCCACTTT. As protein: CSARTGNSPLHF.

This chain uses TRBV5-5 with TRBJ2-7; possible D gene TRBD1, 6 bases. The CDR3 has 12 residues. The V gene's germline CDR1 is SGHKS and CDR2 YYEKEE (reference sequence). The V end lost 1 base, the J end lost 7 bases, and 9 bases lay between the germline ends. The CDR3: CASSLTGSEQYV. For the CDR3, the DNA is TGTGCCAGCAGCTTGACAGGGTCTGAGCAGTACGTC.